The 5 T cell receptor beta chains in this list originate from one sample, sequenced in a study of cytomegalovirus exposure and HLA in healthy donors. The PCR contained 60 Vbeta and 13 Jbeta primers. TCRdb keeps only in-frame clones here, not all; method: immunoSEQ multiplex PCR. The data hold 120,000 or so clones, with less than 90% observed a single time. Material for sequencing was PBMCs. All receptors come from a young man in good health and CMV-seropositive.

This sequence joins TRBV29-1 and TRBJ1-2; TRBD1 might be the D (6 bases). Germline CDR1 SQVTM, CDR2 ANQGSEA. The CDR3 covers 13 residues. The V gene lost 6 bases and the J gene lost 4 bases, with 15 bases spanning the gap. The CDR3 loop is CSVRTDQSYGYTF. DNA of the CDR3: TGCAGCGTCCGGACAGACCAGAGCTATGGCTACACCTTC.

The CDR3 nucleotides are TGTGCCAGCAGCTCGGGACTAGCGGATGCCTACGAGCAGTACTTC. This codes for CASSSGLADAYEQYF. J is TRBJ2-7 and V is TRBV5-4; 11 bases are shared with TRBD2. The CDR3 covers 15 residues. The J segment lost 2 bases and the V segment lost 3 bases, leaving 4 bases of the junction unmatched. Germline-derived CDR1 and CDR2 are SGHNT and YYREEE (reference sequence).

In this sample, this clone turned up once. The chain recombines TRBV9 with TRBJ2-3, with 11 bases fitting TRBD2. V lost 4 bases to trimming and J lost 2 bases; unmatched junction nucleotides: 12. In germline, CDR1 is SGDLS, CDR2 YYNGEE. This CDR3 is 18 amino acids long. CDR3 sequence (DNA): TGTGCCAGCAGCTCAGGGTTTACTAGCGGGGGATACACAGATACGCAGTATTTT. It is translated as CASSSGFTSGGYTDTQYF.

This clone has a handful of counts. This rearrangement joins TRBV5-4 to TRBJ1-1; 8 nucleotides match TRBD1. The J segment lost 11 bases and the V segment lost 4 bases, leaving 7 bases of the junction unmatched. This CDR3 spans 12 amino acids. From germline, CDR1 is SGHNT and CDR2 YYREEE (reference sequence). CDR3 protein: CASSATGEEAFF. The CDR3 DNA reads TGTGCCAGCAGCGCGACAGGGGAGGAGGCTTTCTTT.

The CDR3 region has the DNA TGCGCCAGCAGCTTGGCGGGGACAGCTAACTACGAGCAGTACTTC. Translating gives CASSLAGTANYEQYF. The chain is built from TRBV5-1 and TRBJ2-7, with TRBD1 matching 7 bases. Germline CDR1 and CDR2: SGHRS and YFSETQ. The trim removed 0 bases at V and 3 bases at J, leaving 6 bases unmatched. This CDR3 has 15 residues.